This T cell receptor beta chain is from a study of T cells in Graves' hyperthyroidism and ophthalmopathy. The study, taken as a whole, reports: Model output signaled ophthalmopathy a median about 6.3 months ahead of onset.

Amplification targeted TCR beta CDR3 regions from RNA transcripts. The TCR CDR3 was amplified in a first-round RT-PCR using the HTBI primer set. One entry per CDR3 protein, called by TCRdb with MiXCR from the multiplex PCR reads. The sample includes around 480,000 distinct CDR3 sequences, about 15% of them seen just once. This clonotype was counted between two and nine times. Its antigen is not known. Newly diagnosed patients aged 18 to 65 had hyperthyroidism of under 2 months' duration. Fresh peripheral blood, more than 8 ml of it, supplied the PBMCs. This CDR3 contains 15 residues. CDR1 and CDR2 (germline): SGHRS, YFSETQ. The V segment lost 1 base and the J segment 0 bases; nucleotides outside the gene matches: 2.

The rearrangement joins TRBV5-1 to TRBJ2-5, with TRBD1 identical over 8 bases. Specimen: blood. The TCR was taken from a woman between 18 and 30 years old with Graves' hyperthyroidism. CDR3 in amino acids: CASSLYRGYQETQYF. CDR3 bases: TGCGCCAGCAGCTTGTACAGGGGGTACCAAGAGACCCAGTACTTC.